Listed below are T cell receptor beta chains from one sample, sequenced in a study of T cell responses to AZD1222 COVID-19 vaccine. Measured with immunoSEQ multiplex PCR; TCRdb has only the in-frame clones, and not every one. The table lists some 130,000 clones, approximately 92% of them singletons. Sequenced here: peripheral blood, sampled 28 days after the second AZD1222 dose. Source of these receptors: an adult who received the AZD1222 COVID-19 vaccine. Both conserved end residues are part of each CDR3. The D gene is left open where the match is weak. Size is stated for part of the rows, as once, few or many counts, or as a class when the clone is expanded.

v_gene,d_gene,abundance,j_gene,CDR3aa,CDR3nt
TRBV14,.,.,TRBJ2-7,CASSQGIMGYEQYF,TGTGCCAGCAGCCAAGGTATAATGGGATACGAGCAGTACTTC
TRBV5-4,.,.,TRBJ2-5,CASSSPQETQYF,TGTGCCAGCAGCTCCCCACAAGAGACCCAGTACTTC
TRBV2,TRBD2,.,TRBJ2-7,CASRRETGGQGERYF,TGTGCCAGCAGGCGCGAAACGGGGGGGCAGGGCGAGCGGTACTTC
TRBV7-2,.,.,TRBJ1-2,CASSLSEYGYGYTF,TGTGCCAGCAGCTTATCGGAGTACGGCTATGGCTACACCTTC
TRBV18,.,.,TRBJ1-1,CASSPGVYMNTEAFF,TGTGCCAGCTCACCGGGCGTGTACATGAACACTGAAGCTTTCTTT
TRBV28,.,few,TRBJ1-5,CASSLKGWRLNQPQHF,TGTGCCAGCAGTTTAAAGGGGTGGCGGCTCAATCAGCCCCAGCATTTT
TRBV4-1,TRBD1,once,TRBJ1-4,CASSQPTYRGTEKLFF,TGCGCCAGCAGCCAGCCAACCTACAGGGGAACTGAAAAACTGTTTTTT
TRBV7-2,TRBD2,.,TRBJ2-4,CASSPGLLGIQYF,TGTGCCAGCAGTCCGGGACTATTAGGCATTCAGTACTTC
TRBV5-4,.,.,TRBJ1-4,CASSLRGAGEKLFF,TGTGCCAGCAGCTTAAGGGGGGCTGGGGAAAAACTGTTTTTT
TRBV7-9,TRBD2,.,TRBJ2-3,CASSLGLAGGDTQYF,TGTGCCAGCAGCTTAGGACTAGCGGGGGGCGATACGCAGTATTTT
TRBV16,.,once,TRBJ2-1,CASSHSGSGMQFF,TGTGCCAGCAGCCACTCCGGGAGTGGGATGCAGTTCTTC
TRBV3-1/TRBV3-2,TRBD2,.,TRBJ2-5,CASRPQLAGLGETQYF,TGTGCCAGCAGGCCGCAACTAGCGGGGTTAGGGGAGACCCAGTACTTC
TRBV6-5,.,.,TRBJ1-5,CASSYEGGGNQPQHF,TGTGCCAGCAGTTACGAGGGGGGAGGGAATCAGCCCCAGCATTTT
TRBV6-5,.,.,TRBJ1-2,CASSYSEFSRGIGYTF,TGTGCCAGCAGTTACTCCGAGTTCAGCAGAGGGATCGGCTACACCTTC
TRBV29-1,TRBD2,.,TRBJ2-3,CSVDSGGVDTQYF,TGCAGCGTTGATAGCGGGGGAGTAGATACGCAGTATTTT
TRBV28,.,.,TRBJ1-5,CASSVLPREPQHF,TGTGCCAGCAGCGTCCTCCCACGCGAGCCCCAGCATTTT
TRBV5-1,TRBD2,.,TRBJ2-7,CASSLGGTSWHEQYF,TGCGCCAGCAGCTTGGGTGGGACTAGTTGGCACGAGCAGTACTTC
TRBV5-1,.,once,TRBJ2-7,CASSEGLASYEQYF,TGCGCCAGCAGCGAGGGCCTCGCCTCCTACGAGCAGTACTTC
TRBV7-9,TRBD1,once,TRBJ1-2,CASSFLGTGPHGYTF,TGTGCCAGCAGCTTTTTGGGGACAGGGCCCCACGGCTACACCTTC
TRBV19,.,.,TRBJ2-6,CASSLGRGAGANVLTF,TGTGCCAGTAGTCTGGGCAGGGGTGCTGGGGCCAACGTCCTGACTTTC
TRBV4-3,TRBD1,.,TRBJ2-7,CASSHTTGTGVEQYF,TGCGCCAGCAGCCATACTACCGGGACAGGGGTCGAGCAGTACTTC
TRBV23-1,TRBD2,.,TRBJ2-7,CASSQMKRGTQTHEQYF,TGCGCCAGCAGTCAAATGAAGCGGGGGACACAGACCCACGAGCAGTACTTC
TRBV20-1,.,once,TRBJ2-2,CSASGENTGELFF,TGCAGTGCTAGTGGAGAAAACACCGGGGAGCTGTTTTTT
TRBV5-1,.,.,TRBJ2-5,CASSLDNPLGGTQYF,TGCGCCAGCAGCTTGGACAATCCCTTAGGAGGGACCCAGTACTTC
TRBV3-1/TRBV3-2,.,.,TRBJ2-1,CASSQDRRGNEQFF,TGTGCCAGCAGCCAAGATCGACGAGGGAATGAGCAGTTCTTC
TRBV4-1,.,.,TRBJ2-1,CASSQDQGLNSAGFSYNEQFF,TGCGCCAGCAGCCAAGATCAAGGCCTCAATAGTGCGGGGTTCTCCTACAATGAGCAGTTCTTC
TRBV18,TRBD1,.,TRBJ1-2,CASSPQGARQGYGYTF,TGTGCCAGCTCACCACAGGGGGCTCGGCAGGGCTATGGCTACACCTTC
TRBV19,.,.,TRBJ1-6,CASSSPIGGMDSPLHF,TGTGCCAGTAGTTCACCCATTGGGGGGATGGACTCACCCCTCCACTTT
TRBV5-5,.,.,TRBJ2-7,CASSLDLTSSSYEQYF,TGTGCCAGCAGCTTGGACTTGACGAGCTCCTCCTACGAGCAGTACTTC
TRBV6-5,.,.,TRBJ1-6,CASSSVLSSPLHF,TGTGCCAGCAGTTCCGTTTTGAGTTCACCCCTCCACTTT
TRBV6-5,TRBD1,.,TRBJ1-2,CASSYRTGDGYTF,TGTGCCAGCAGTTACCGGACAGGGGACGGCTACACCTTC
TRBV10-3,.,.,TRBJ1-1,CAIQPLPNTEAFF,TGTGCCATCCAGCCACTCCCGAACACTGAAGCTTTCTTT
TRBV5-6,.,.,TRBJ1-5,CASSLLGAGAQPQHF,TGTGCCAGCAGCCTTCTCGGGGCAGGGGCACAGCCCCAGCATTTT
TRBV4-1,TRBD2,once,TRBJ2-1,CASSPRTSGGLDEQFF,TGCGCCAGCAGCCCCCGGACTAGCGGGGGTCTCGATGAGCAGTTCTTC
TRBV6-5,.,.,TRBJ1-6,CASTSSGGILAPLHF,TGTGCCAGCACCTCCTCCGGGGGAATTCTTGCACCCCTCCACTTT
TRBV7-9,.,.,TRBJ1-1,CASSSSWGENTEAFF,TGTGCCAGCAGCTCAAGCTGGGGAGAGAACACTGAAGCTTTCTTT
TRBV29-1,TRBD1,.,TRBJ2-7,CSVVTGVYEQYF,TGCAGCGTTGTTACAGGGGTCTACGAGCAGTACTTC
TRBV19,.,.,TRBJ1-2,CASSIYGQLYGYTF,TGTGCCAGTAGTATTTATGGACAGTTATATGGCTACACCTTC
TRBV5-1,.,once,TRBJ1-2,CASSFVSGRDDYGYTF,TGCGCCAGCAGCTTTGTCAGCGGTAGGGATGACTATGGCTACACCTTC
TRBV10-3,TRBD1,.,TRBJ1-2,CAIRTGARVYYGYTF,TGTGCCATCAGAACAGGGGCCCGGGTTTACTATGGCTACACCTTC
TRBV19,TRBD1,.,TRBJ1-6,CASSKRQGARGNSPLHF,TGTGCCAGTAGTAAGAGACAGGGGGCCCGTGGCAATTCACCCCTCCACTTT
TRBV19,.,.,TRBJ1-1,CASSIALGTEAFF,TGTGCCAGTAGTATTGCGTTGGGCACTGAAGCTTTCTTT
TRBV27,TRBD1,once,TRBJ1-2,CASSINRGGGYTF,TGTGCCAGCAGTATCAACAGGGGCGGGGGCTACACCTTC
TRBV29-1,.,.,TRBJ1-2,CSVEMAYYGYTF,TGCAGCGTTGAGATGGCATACTATGGCTACACCTTC
TRBV7-6,.,few,TRBJ2-3,CASSLAGGSATDTQYF,TGTGCCAGCAGCTTAGCCGGCGGGTCGGCGACAGATACGCAGTATTTT
TRBV7-6,.,.,TRBJ2-1,CASSLRSHNEQFF,TGTGCCAGCAGCTTAAGGTCCCACAATGAGCAGTTCTTC
TRBV9,.,.,TRBJ1-1,CASSVGGGAGTEAFF,TGTGCCAGCAGCGTAGGCGGGGGCGCGGGCACTGAAGCTTTCTTT
TRBV30,.,.,TRBJ2-7,CAWNWVGGSSSYEQYF,TGTGCCTGGAATTGGGTTGGAGGCTCTTCCTCCTACGAGCAGTACTTC